Listed here are 25 T cell receptor beta chains from one sample, sequenced in a study of blood T cell repertoires in COVID-19 (TCRdb year 2020). Libraries were constructed by the immunoSEQ multiplex PCR assay. The source is immuneACCESS, and TCRdb retained only in-frame sequences with V and J called. Part of the clones is not carried over; for the studies checked, unresolved V genes explain less than half of this, and the remainder is unexplained. Here the sample has a few hundred thousand clones; around 85% occur a single time. Roughly 4% of the sample is in the top ten clones. The sample consisted of PBMCs or T cells enriched from blood (not recorded which). These receptors came from a woman in her thirties or forties with acute COVID-19.

This clone came up once. V gene TRBV7-2 combines with J gene TRBJ2-5; D is undetermined. Trimming removed 1 base at V and 1 base at J, with 10 bases between. From germline, CDR1 is SGHTA and CDR2 FQGNSA. The CDR3 is 15 residues long. Here the CDR3 reads CASSLGSVLQETQYF. In nucleotides, the CDR3 is TGTGCCAGCAGCTTAGGTTCGGTACTCCAAGAGACCCAGTACTTC. The whole variable domain, filled in from reference TRBV7-2 and TRBJ2-5, reads GAGVSQSPSNKVTEKGKDVELRCDPISGHTALYWYRQSLGQGLEFLIYFQGNSAPDKSGLPSDRFSAERTGGSVSTLTIQRTQQEDSAVYLCASSLGSVLQETQYFGPGTRLLVL.

This sequence joins TRBV5-6 and TRBJ2-1, with D unresolved. Trimming took off 1 base at V and 6 bases at J, with 5 bases between the two ends. The germline V gene encodes CDR1 SGHDT and CDR2 YYEEEE. The CDR3 is 12 residues long. CDR3 protein: CASSLFVNEQFF. DNA of the CDR3: TGTGCCAGCAGCTTGTTCGTCAATGAGCAGTTCTTC.

This chain uses TRBV7-6 with TRBJ1-3, with D unresolved. The V gene lost 5 bases and the J gene lost 1 base, with 9 bases spanning the gap. Germline V gives CDR1 SGHVS, CDR2 FNYEAQ. The CDR3 runs to 14 residues. The CDR3 is CASSPGSSGNTIYF. The CDR3 region has the DNA TGTGCCAGCAGCCCGGGGTCTTCTGGAAACACCATATATTTT.

This chain uses TRBV18 with TRBJ1-6, with D unclear. The CDR3 has 16 residues. V lost 3 bases and J 0 bases, leaving 9 bases between the germline ends. The germline gives CDR1 KGHSH, CDR2 LQKENI. CDR3 coding DNA: TGTGCCAGCTCACCCGCCGGGAGCTCCTATAATTCACCCCTCCACTTT. Encoded protein: CASSPAGSSYNSPLHF.

This chain connects TRBV5-8 to TRBJ1-6; D gene ambiguous. With 5 bases removed from V and 7 bases from J, the gap between germline ends came to 19 bases. Germline loops: CDR1 SGHTS, CDR2 YDEGEE. CDR3 size: 16 residues. The CDR3 DNA follows: TGTGCCAGCAGATACCGGGGAGTGGGTGGAAATTCACCCCTCCACTTT. Its translation is CASRYRGVGGNSPLHF.

In this sample, this clone turned up a few times. Other DNA sequences in this specimen translate into the identical CDR3. The chain is built from TRBV7-2 and TRBJ1-1, with TRBD1 matching 7 bases. This CDR3 comprises 15 residues. V lost 1 base and J lost 0; bases outside the gene matches: 2. Germline V gives CDR1 SGHTA, CDR2 FQGNSA. The CDR3 is CASSLGQGMNTEAFF. The DNA of the CDR3 is TGTGCCAGCAGCTTAGGACAGGGCATGAACACTGAAGCTTTCTTT.

J is TRBJ2-5 and V is TRBV7-9; D is ambiguous. The germline CDR1 and CDR2 sequences are SEHNR and FQNEAQ (reference sequence). The CDR3 extends over 14 amino acids. Trimming took off 5 bases at V and 1 base at J, with 11 bases between the two ends. The CDR3 region is CASSPAPGQETQYF. In nucleotides, the CDR3 is TGTGCCAGCAGCCCGGCGCCGGGCCAAGAGACCCAGTACTTC.

V usage is TRBV27 and J usage is TRBJ2-7, with 9 bases lining up with TRBD2. The CDR3 is 14 amino acids. Germline CDR1 reads MNHEY; CDR2 reads SMNVEV (reference sequence). This CDR3 is CASRTAGGPDEQYF. In DNA, the CDR3 is TGTGCTAGTAGGACCGCGGGAGGGCCTGACGAGCAGTACTTC.

The gene calls are TRBV12-3 or TRBV12-4 and TRBJ2-3; D is unresolved. Trimming removed 4 bases from V and 0 bases from J, with 2 bases in between. This CDR3 comprises 12 residues. CDR3 amino acids: CASSSSTDTQYF. For the CDR3, the DNA is TGTGCCAGCAGTTCTAGCACAGATACGCAGTATTTT.

The chain uses TRBV5-1 and TRBJ1-1, with TRBD1 as a possible D gene (5 bases). Germline CDR1 reads SGHRS; CDR2 reads YFSETQ. Trimming removed 7 bases from V and 2 bases from J, with 12 bases in between. CDR3 length equals 13 residues. The CDR3 nucleotides read TGCGCCAGCTCCCGGCAGGGTAACACTGAAGCTTTCTTT. Protein product: CASSRQGNTEAFF.

J is TRBJ1-4 and V is TRBV6-5; D call uncertain. CDR1 and CDR2 (germline): MNHEY, SVGAGI. V was pared by 2 bases and J by 3 bases, with 13 bases between. CDR3 length equals 16 residues. The CDR3 DNA follows: TGTGCCAGCAGTTACCGCCCCCCGGGGTCTAATGAAAAACTGTTTTTT. Its translation: CASSYRPPGSNEKLFF.

This chain connects TRBV21-1 to TRBJ1-5. TRBV21-1 is termed a pseudogene. This CDR3 spans 12 amino acids. The CDR3 here is CASGGASQPQHF. The CDR3 DNA follows: TGTGCCTCGGGGGGGGCGAGTCAGCCCCAGCATTTT.

V usage is TRBV7-2 and J usage is TRBJ1-2; no clear D gene. Germline values: CDR1 SGHTA, CDR2 FQGNSA. Deletions cut 5 bases from V and 7 bases from J, with 11 bases between. This CDR3 is 12 amino acids long. The CDR3 loop reads CASSRESGGYTF. The CDR3 bases are TGTGCCAGCAGCCGAGAGTCGGGTGGCTACACCTTC.

The gene calls are TRBV5-8 and TRBJ1-2, with D possibly TRBD1 on 6 matching bases. The CDR3 totals 16 residues. V was pared by 1 base and J by 0 bases, with 13 bases between. Germline V CDR1 and CDR2: SGHTS, YDEGEE. As DNA, the CDR3 is TGTGCCAGCAGCTTGAGGGGGTTAGGACCTAACTATGGCTACACCTTC. It translates to CASSLRGLGPNYGYTF.

The rearrangement links TRBV5-1 to TRBJ1-1; no clear D. The CDR3 consists of 15 residues. Germline lookup yields CDR1 SGHRS and CDR2 YFSETQ. V was cut by 0 bases and J by 4 bases, with 13 bases left in between. CDR3 amino acids: CASSLGTREGTEAFF. The CDR3 DNA is TGCGCCAGCAGCTTGGGGACCCGGGAGGGCACTGAAGCTTTCTTT.

In this sample, this clone turned up a few times. The rearrangement uses TRBV7-9 and TRBJ2-5, with D possibly being TRBD1 (5 bases). The CDR3 extends over 14 amino acids. Germline CDR1 SEHNR, CDR2 FQNEAQ (reference sequence). Trimming removed 5 bases from V and 5 bases from J, with 15 bases in between. The CDR3 spells CASSQTWGRETQYF. Written as DNA, the CDR3 is TGTGCCAGCAGCCAGACATGGGGCCGCGAGACCCAGTACTTC.

This clone has a single count. A read error may account for a junction end that differs from germline. The J gene is TRBJ2-3, the V gene TRBV29-1, with TRBD1 as a possible D gene (8 bases). The CDR3 loop spans 16 amino acids. Germline CDR1 and CDR2: SQVTM and ANQGSEA. Here the CDR3 reads CRLNRGLRESTDTQYF. The CDR3 DNA reads TGTAGACTTAACAGGGGGTTGCGGGAGAGCACAGATACGCAGTATTTT.

This clone was observed once. The CDR3 DNA reads as TGTGCCAGCAGCCGTACGACAGGGGAGAACACTGAAGCTTTCTTT. Translating gives CASSRTTGENTEAFF. This chain uses TRBV28 with TRBJ1-1; 8 nucleotides agree with TRBD1. V was pared by 6 bases and J by 1 base, with 7 bases of the junction left unmatched. This CDR3 is built from 15 residues. In germline, CDR1 is MDHEN, CDR2 SYDVKM.

The CDR3 DNA reads as TGTGCCAGCAGTTTAGGCACTCAGGGGAGAGCTGAAGCTTTCTTT. This gives the protein CASSLGTQGRAEAFF. This chain joins TRBV28 and TRBJ1-1; D might be TRBD1 (6 bases). The CDR3 has 15 residues. The germline V gene has CDR1 MDHEN and CDR2 SYDVKM. V shed 2 bases and J shed 6 bases, with 16 bases lying between them.

The V gene is TRBV9, the J gene TRBJ1-3, with 8 bases matching TRBD1. CDR1 is SGDLS and CDR2 is YYNGEE in the germline V gene. There are 16 residues in the CDR3. Germline trimming cut 3 bases from V and 4 bases from J; bases unmatched to any gene: 9. The CDR3 loop reads CASSETGTGHGNTIYF. DNA for the CDR3: TGTGCCAGCAGCGAAACCGGGACAGGCCACGGAAACACCATATATTTT.

The rearrangement links TRBV5-1 to TRBJ2-2, with D possibly being TRBD1 (6 bases). The CDR3 is 15 amino acids. Germline CDR1 and CDR2: SGHRS and YFSETQ. Between the trimmed V and J ends, which lost 1 base and 1 base, there was a span of 8 bases. CDR3 amino acids: CASSLRGGNTGELFF. In nucleotides, the CDR3 is TGCGCCAGCAGCTTGAGAGGGGGGAACACCGGGGAGCTGTTTTTT. Complete variable domain (other parts from reference TRBV5-1 and TRBJ2-2): KAGVTQTPRYLIKTRGQQVTLSCSPISGHRSVSWYQQTPGQGLQFLFEYFSETQRNKGNFPGRFSGRQFSNSRSEMNVSTLELGDSALYLCASSLRGGNTGELFFGEGSRLTVL.

The chain links TRBV27 to TRBJ2-5; a weak D match, TRBD2 (5 bases). The V end was cut by 6 bases, the J end by 1 base, with 12 bases between. Germline lookup yields CDR1 MNHEY and CDR2 SMNVEV (reference sequence). The CDR3 is made up of 14 amino acids. CDR3 coding DNA: TGTGCCAGCAGGCAGATGGCGGGCCAAGAGACCCAGTACTTC. It encodes CASRQMAGQETQYF.

This clone was counted a few times. Other DNA sequences in the same sample also yield this CDR3. The chain joins TRBV2 to TRBJ2-7; the D is unclear. The CDR3 totals 12 residues. V lost 6 bases, J lost 1 base, and 7 bases lay in between. Germline V lookup: CDR1 SNHLY, CDR2 FYNNEI. The CDR3 sequence is CASSVTSYEQYF. The CDR3 DNA reads as TGTGCCAGCAGCGTTACTTCCTACGAGCAGTACTTC.

V and J are TRBV6-5 and TRBJ2-7; 10 bases are shared with TRBD1. The CDR3 length is 14 residues. Germline values: CDR1 MNHEY, CDR2 SVGAGI. V lost 7 bases, J lost 6 bases, and 9 bases stayed unmatched. The CDR3 DNA follows: TGTGCCAGCACTTCCTTGACAGGGGGCTCCGAGCAGTACTTC. It yields the protein CASTSLTGGSEQYF.

The rearrangement links TRBV11-2 to TRBJ1-6; 7 nucleotides match TRBD1. Germline CDR1 reads SGHAT; CDR2 reads FQNNGV. With 5 bases clipped from V and 7 bases from J, the junction kept 5 bases outside the gene matches. CDR3 length equals 14 residues. The chain's CDR3 is CASSLTGENSPLHF. CDR3 nucleotides: TGTGCCAGCAGCCTCACAGGGGAAAATTCACCCCTCCACTTT.